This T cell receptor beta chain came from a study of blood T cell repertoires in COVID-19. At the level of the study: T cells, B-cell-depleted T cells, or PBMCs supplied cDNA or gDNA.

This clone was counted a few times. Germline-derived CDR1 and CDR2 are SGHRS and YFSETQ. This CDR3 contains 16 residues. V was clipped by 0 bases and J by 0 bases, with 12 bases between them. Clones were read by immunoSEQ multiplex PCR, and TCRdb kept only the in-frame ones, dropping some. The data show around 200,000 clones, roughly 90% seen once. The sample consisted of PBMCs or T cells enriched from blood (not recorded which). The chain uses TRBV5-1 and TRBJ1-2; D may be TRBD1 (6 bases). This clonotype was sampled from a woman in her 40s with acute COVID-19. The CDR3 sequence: CASSLDPRGSNYGYTF. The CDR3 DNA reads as TGCGCCAGCAGCTTGGATCCCAGGGGTTCTAACTATGGCTACACCTTC. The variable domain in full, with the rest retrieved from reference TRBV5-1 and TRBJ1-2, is KAGVTQTPRYLIKTRGQQVTLSCSPISGHRSVSWYQQTPGQGLQFLFEYFSETQRNKGNFPGRFSGRQFSNSRSEMNVSTLELGDSALYLCASSLDPRGSNYGYTFGSGTRLTVV.